This T cell receptor (beta chain) was sequenced during a study of regulatory T cells in long-lasting Graves disease listed by TCRdb under 2021. Describing the broader study: Newly diagnosed Graves' disease patients had taken antithyroid drugs for less than 3 months. Persistent Graves' disease patients were compared with newly diagnosed Graves' disease patients by peripheral blood TCR sequencing and RNA sequencing. The study was registered as a clinical trial and conducted in China. A total of roughly 35 samples underwent TCR sequencing, from some 13 patients with persistent Graves' disease and 20 or so patients with newly diagnosed Graves' disease.

What the time point label conveys for this sample: newly diagnosed GD, antithyroid drugs for less than 3 months. For both TCR sequencing and RNA sequencing, RNA was extracted from PBMCs using TRIzol. Graves' disease was diagnosed according to American Thyroid Association guidelines. Recruitment of patients was carried out at an endocrinology department in Xi'an, China. From each patient, about 9.7 milliliters of peripheral blood was collected into an EDTA anticoagulant tube. Ficoll Paque Plus density gradient separation was used to isolate PBMCs, and no further T cell sorting was performed. An Agilent 2100 Bioanalyzer and agarose gel were used to check RNA quality, while a NanoDrop 2000 measured RNA concentration. Reading the germline V gene (reference sequence) gives CDR1 LNHDA and CDR2 SQIVND. From the cysteine through the phenylalanine, the CDR3 covers 17 amino acids. The read is trimmed to its CDR3 DNA, 51 bases read in frame from base 1. The V and J ends are trimmed by 0 bases and 0 bases, leaving 12 bases between them.

As concerns this clonotype: Its target antigen remains unknown. Per-base quality was not reported, and no clone a single base away is much larger than it.

The protocol used for the library was multiplex PCR. Sequencing was carried out with an Illumina HiSeq 4000. TCR beta libraries were built with iRepertoire HTBI primers and Arm-PCR amplification of CDR3 regions. Before sequencing, the PCR products underwent gel purification. The paper's processing steps were these. Across samples, some 62 TRBV and roughly 15 TRBJ segments were identified and used for gene usage analysis of CDR3 amino acid clonotypes. Filtered high-quality paired reads were merged into contigs using COPE and FqMerger. Contigs were aligned with BLAST to IMGT TRBV, TRBD and TRBJ reference genes, and CDR3 was defined per IMGT. Any clonotype with a frequency above 0.1% was counted as a highly expanded clone. Shannon entropy served as the measure of repertoire diversity, while the Gini coefficient captured V-J evenness. Public clonotypes were defined as clonotypes shared by more than one individual. The public reads were run again by TCRdb, first through fastp at Q25 and then through MiXCR, and only productive beta chains were kept. Records with the same CDR3 protein are collapsed into one entry carrying the most frequent genes and DNA. The V and J calls here are based on TCRdb, not the publication. The sample table holds around 480,000 distinct CDR3 sequences, of which around 15% were seen once. The ten largest clones represent more than 10% of the sample.

The full study reports these points: Only the TCR beta chain was sequenced and analyzed. Compared with newly diagnosed patients, patients with persistent Graves' disease had lower TCR Shannon entropy and fewer highly expanded clones, which suggests clonal expansion. Preferential use of TRBV28, TRBJ1-2 and TRBJ2-5 was observed in persistent disease, whereas TRBV20-1 and TRBJ2-1 were favored in newly diagnosed disease. The small sample size was acknowledged by the authors as a limitation that may reduce accuracy. The study examined only peripheral blood because the primary lesion, thyroid tissue, could not be accessed. A larger number of public clonotypes was shared among persistent patients (more than 2,500) than among newly diagnosed patients (over 850).

This same sample was also part of a study on T cells in Graves' hyperthyroidism and ophthalmopathy. The second study's authors report: Graves' hyperthyroidism was defined as stable when no progression to ophthalmopathy occurred over 18 months of follow-up. Hyperthyroidism patients were aged 18 to 65 years and newly diagnosed, with disease duration of less than 2 months. Exclusion was applied to patients with uncontrolled infections, other autoimmune diseases, pregnancy or lactation. Diagnoses were established on the basis of clinical symptoms, serum thyroxine and TRAb, thyroid ultrasound, and orbital computed tomography. For the first round of RT-PCR on the TCR CDR3, the HTBI primer set was used together with the Qiagen OneStep RT-PCR kit. Blood samples also contained most of the expanded thyroid clonotypes (frequency above 0.001), which suggests that blood repertoires may reflect thyroid immune responses. A 13 V-J signature model separated ophthalmopathy from stable hyperthyroidism, with 87.88% sensitivity and about 81% specificity in cross-validation and 80%/75% in testing. In validation, progression to ophthalmopathy was predicted by the model with nearly 71% sensitivity and 72% to 85% specificity, a median of approximately 6.5 months before onset. TCR V-J signatures able to tell the groups apart were searched for in a discovery cohort of 95 to 100 patients, of whom around 42 had Graves' ophthalmopathy and roughly 59 had stable Graves' hyperthyroidism. Prospective prediction of ophthalmopathy was tested in an independent validation cohort consisting of some 18 hyperthyroidism patients and 15 to 17 patients who later progressed to ophthalmopathy. The roughly 94 discovery patients were randomly divided into training and test sets at a 7:3 ratio. In about 6 Graves' hyperthyroidism patients, the study also compared T-cell repertoires from thyroid tissue with T-cell repertoires from blood. After blood sampling, hyperthyroidism patients were treated with methimazole at a starting dose of 30 mg daily, and ophthalmopathy patients were treated with high-dose intravenous methylprednisolone. Libraries were constructed in a second round of multiplex PCR, after which size selection and purification were performed. Paired-end sequencing of the libraries was performed with 100 bp reads on an Illumina HiSeq2000. SOAPnuke was used to process the raw data, throwing out any read that contained adapters or uncalled bases, had a mean Phred below 15, or lacked an exact constant-primer or identifier match. High-quality paired reads were merged using COPE v1.2.5, and each unique nucleotide sequence was defined as a clonotype. MiTCR v1.1 was used to align the clonotypes against IMGT TRBV, TRBD and TRBJ reference segments. The analysis was restricted to V-J combinations with a frequency above 0.0001, which together covered over 99% of the repertoires. A TCS score was defined as the ratio of F50 (clonal expansion) to E x V (chaos), with BLOSUM62-based TCRdist applied between CDR3 peptides within each V-J. Welch's t-statistics and random forest reduced 500 to 550 V-J features to 10 to 15, which were used in a naive Bayes classifier (R e1071). Sample size was not statistically predetermined, and blinding of investigators to group allocation was not performed. According to the paper, TCR Vbeta CDR3 sequencing was carried out on 120 to 150 peripheral blood samples, which came from approximately 43 ophthalmopathy, around 74 hyperthyroidism and approximately 17 progressor patients.

The chain employs TRBV19 and TRBJ1-5, with the D gene too uncertain to name. Source: peripheral blood mononuclear cells (PBMCs), taken at new diagnosis, from a patient treated with antithyroid drugs. The TCR originated in a middle-aged man with Graves disease. Donor details come from another sample of the same person, matched by shared clones. The DNA sequence is given as TGTGCCAGTAGTATAGATCCCGGCAGGCCTAGCAATCAGCCCCAGCATTTT. It translates to CASSIDPGRPSNQPQHF.